These 32 T cell receptor beta chains came from one sample sequenced in a study of CD8 T cells in Susac syndrome. RNA was extracted with the RNeasy kit, and a quantity of 0.5 to 1 ug was reverse transcribed using random hexamers. TCRdb independently ran MiXCR on the immunoSEQ multiplex PCR reads; one entry per CDR3 protein. The sample contains approximately 120,000 distinct CDR3 sequences, about 95% of which appear only once. The source material was CD4+ T cells from PBMCs. The receptor set was obtained from a human donor in good health.

This sequence joins TRBV4-3 and TRBJ2-7, with 8 bases lining up with TRBD1. Trimming removed 1 base from V and 4 bases from J; junction bases left unmatched: 6. The CDR3 length is 15 residues. Germline CDR1 and CDR2: LGHNA and YSLEER. CDR3 in DNA: TGCGCCAGCAGCCAAGGGAGGACAGGGCGGTACGAGCAGTACTTC. It translates to CASSQGRTGRYEQYF.

This chain joins TRBV19 and TRBJ1-1; TRBD1 agrees at 9 bases. CDR1 is LNHDA and CDR2 is SQIVND in the germline V gene (reference sequence). The V gene end was trimmed by 5 bases and the J gene end by 3 bases; junction bases not matched to a gene: 4. This CDR3 is built from 14 residues. The CDR3, as DNA: TGTGCCAGTAGTCCGAGGGACAGGGACACTGAAGCTTTCTTT. Translating it yields CASSPRDRDTEAFF.

The chain has TRBV12-3 or TRBV12-4 and TRBJ2-4, with D perhaps matching TRBD1 (5 bases). The CDR3 has 16 residues. V was trimmed by 5 bases and J by 0 bases, leaving 14 bases between them. The CDR3 is CASSIQVQLAKNIQYF. CDR3 DNA: TGTGCCAGCAGTATACAGGTCCAGCTAGCCAAAAACATTCAGTACTTC.

CDR3 bases: TGTGCCTGGAGTGAGGGACAGGGAATGACCGGGGAGCTGTTTTTT. Its protein is CAWSEGQGMTGELFF. This chain uses TRBV30 with TRBJ2-2, with 9 bases matching TRBD1. The V gene end was trimmed by 1 base and the J gene end by 5 bases; junction bases not matched to a gene: 5. CDR1 is GTSNPN, CDR2 SVGIG, per germline (reference sequence). The CDR3 is made up of 15 amino acids. The complete variable domain, with remaining parts taken from reference TRBV30 and TRBJ2-2, reads SQTIHQWPATLVQPVGSPLSLECTVEGTSNPNLYWYRQAAGRGLQLLFYSVGIGQISSEVPQNLSASRPQDRQFILSSKKLLLSDSGFYLCAWSEGQGMTGELFFGEGSRLTVL.

The chain uses TRBV29-1 and TRBJ2-1; D is uncertain. The V end was cut by 6 bases, the J end by 0 bases, with 12 bases between. Germline V gene sequence: CDR1 SQVTM, CDR2 ANQGSEA. The CDR3 runs 14 residues. CDR3 coding DNA: TGCAGCGTGGCCGTGCCCAGCTCCTACAATGAGCAGTTCTTC. It encodes CSVAVPSSYNEQFF.

The V and J genes are TRBV7-2 and TRBJ2-7; maybe TRBD1 (5 bases). V gave up 2 bases and J gave up 3 bases, with 14 bases separating them. The CDR3 loop spans 15 amino acids. Germline CDR1 is SGHTA and CDR2 is FQGNSA. CDR3 in amino acids: CASSLLRDSYYEQYF. CDR3 sequence (DNA): TGTGCCAGCAGCTTACTGCGCGACAGTTACTACGAGCAGTACTTC.

The genes are TRBV27 and TRBJ1-5, with 7 bases lining up with TRBD1. Trimming at V came to 6 bases and at J to 0 bases, leaving 5 bases not matched to a gene. This CDR3 region has 15 residues. Germline V gene data show CDR1 as MNHEY and CDR2 as SMNVEV (reference sequence). The CDR3 here is CASRRGQVSNQPQHF. CDR3 nucleotides: TGTGCCAGCAGGAGAGGACAGGTTAGCAATCAGCCCCAGCATTTT.

This clonotype was detected only once. The V and J genes are TRBV7-6 and TRBJ2-1, with 10 bases identical to TRBD1. From germline, CDR1 is SGHVS and CDR2 FNYEAQ. The CDR3 length is 16 residues. The ends lost 3 bases at V and 7 bases at J; junction bases unmatched: 9. CDR3 nucleotides: TGTGCCAGCAGCTTGCAGACAGGGGGCAGAAAGAATGAGCAGTTCTTC. As protein: CASSLQTGGRKNEQFF.

The chain is built from TRBV6-1 and TRBJ1-2, with D maybe TRBD1 (5 bases). The germline CDR1 and CDR2 sequences are MNHNS and SASEGT. The V end was cut by 6 bases, the J end by 0 bases, with 14 bases between. The CDR3 covers 15 residues. CDR3 in DNA: TGTGCCAGCAGCTCCCTACAGGCGCCTAACTATGGCTACACCTTC. This codes for CASSSLQAPNYGYTF.

The J gene is TRBJ1-3, the V gene TRBV20-1, with TRBD1 matching over 7 bases. V lost 5 bases to trimming and J lost 0 bases; unmatched junction nucleotides: 7. Germline CDR1 and CDR2: DFQATT and SNEGSKA (reference sequence). The CDR3 spans 15 residues. The CDR3 DNA reads as TGCAGTGCTTCGACAGGGCCCCACTCTGGAAACACCATATATTTT. This sequence encodes CSASTGPHSGNTIYF.

The rearrangement joins TRBV25-1 to TRBJ1-5; D gene uncertain. CDR3 size: 11 residues. Per germline, CDR1 MGHDK and CDR2 SYGVNS. The V end lost 8 bases, the J end lost 7 bases, and 9 bases lay between the germline ends. The CDR3 sequence is CASPREQPQHF. The CDR3 bases are TGTGCCAGCCCAAGGGAGCAGCCCCAGCATTTT.

The sample holds one count of this clonotype. The gene calls are TRBV11-2 and TRBJ2-5, with TRBD2 matching 14 bases. The V and J ends lost 1 base and 2 bases, in that order; junction bases with no gene match: 6. Germline V gene lookup returns CDR1 SGHAT and CDR2 FQNNGV. The CDR3 covers 18 residues. The CDR3 sequence is CASSLGLAGGPRQETQYF. CDR3 in DNA: TGTGCCAGCAGCTTAGGACTAGCGGGAGGGCCGAGGCAAGAGACCCAGTACTTC. The variable domain in full, completed from reference TRBV11-2 and TRBJ2-5, reads EAGVAQSPRYKIIEKRQSVAFWCNPISGHATLYWYQQILGQGPKLLIQFQNNGVVDDSQLPKDRFSAERLKGVDSTLKIQPAKLEDSAVYLCASSLGLAGGPRQETQYFGPGTRLLVL.

This rearrangement joins TRBV20-1 to TRBJ1-5; a possible D gene is TRBD1 (5 bases). This CDR3 contains 15 residues. Trimming shortened V by 4 bases and J by 0 bases, and 13 bases separated the two germline ends. CDR1 and CDR2 (germline): DFQATT, SNEGSKA (reference sequence). DNA of the CDR3: TGCAGTGCTAAACGCGGGACGGATAGCAATCAGCCCCAGCATTTT. Residues: CSAKRGTDSNQPQHF.

The rearrangement uses TRBV4-1 and TRBJ1-2, with TRBD1 as a possible D gene (5 bases). In germline, CDR1 is MGHRA, CDR2 YSYEKL. CDR3 size: 14 residues. V lost 5 bases and J lost 8, with 18 bases in between. Written as DNA, the CDR3 is TGCGCCAGCAGCGATGCCGGCAGGGCAAGCGGCTACACCTTC. Encoded protein: CASSDAGRASGYTF.

In its sample, this clonotype was seen a few times. The chain uses TRBV2 and TRBJ2-5; D gene unclear. The CDR3 runs 13 residues. CDR1 and CDR2 from the germline V gene are SNHLY and FYNNEI. Deletions cut 8 bases from V and 5 bases from J, with 15 bases between. The CDR3 DNA sequence: TGTGCCAGCTCCCCTCGAGGACGGGAGACCCAGTACTTC. Encoded protein: CASSPRGRETQYF.

The CDR3 DNA reads TGCAGCGGATCTGACAGGGATACTGAAGCTTTCTTT. Its protein is CSGSDRDTEAFF. This chain links TRBV29-1 with TRBJ1-1, with TRBD1 matching 7 bases. The CDR3 runs to 12 residues. The ends lost 7 bases at V and 5 bases at J; junction bases unmatched: 7. Germline CDR1 SQVTM, CDR2 ANQGSEA.

The J gene is TRBJ2-1, the V gene TRBV19; 12 bases are a match to TRBD2. V dropped 6 bases and J dropped 5; count of bases not matched to a gene: 5. The CDR3 is 15 residues long. Looked up from germline, CDR1 is LNHDA and CDR2 is SQIVND (reference sequence). The CDR3, as DNA: TGTGCCAGTAGGGCCCTAGCGGGAGGGCACAATGAGCAGTTCTTC. Translating gives CASRALAGGHNEQFF.

The CDR3 coding sequence is TGCAGTGCCCTGGGGGCAGGGGAGGTGACGCAGTATTTT. This codes for CSALGAGEVTQYF. The genes are TRBV20-1 and TRBJ2-3; D might be TRBD1 or TRBD2, each matching 6 bases. CDR1 is DFQATT, CDR2 SNEGSKA, per germline (reference sequence). Between the trimmed V and J ends, which lost 6 bases and 9 bases, there was a span of 19 bases. The CDR3 length is 13 residues.

The chain uses TRBV7-2 and TRBJ2-7; 12 nucleotides align to TRBD1. CDR3 length equals 14 residues. V shed 5 bases, J shed 5 bases, and the junction held 4 bases outside the gene matches. Looked up from germline, CDR1 is SGHTA and CDR2 is FQGNSA. CDR3 DNA sequence: TGTGCCAGCAGCCGGGACAGGGGGCTCAACGAGCAGTACTTC. It yields the protein CASSRDRGLNEQYF.

This chain joins TRBV29-1 and TRBJ2-3; D might be TRBD1 (6 bases). CDR1 is SQVTM, CDR2 ANQGSEA, per germline. The CDR3 is made up of 13 amino acids. V shed 5 bases and J shed 4 bases, with 13 bases lying between them. The CDR3 sequence: CSVMTGTPDTQYF. DNA of the CDR3: TGCAGCGTTATGACAGGTACCCCAGATACGCAGTATTTT.

V is TRBV2 and J is TRBJ2-2; D is uncertain. Germline values: CDR1 SNHLY, CDR2 FYNNEI. The CDR3 is made up of 14 amino acids. With 4 bases removed from V and 4 bases from J, the gap between germline ends came to 10 bases. CDR3 DNA: TGTGCCAGCAGTGTTCGGCTTCTCACCGGGGAGCTGTTTTTT. Protein product: CASSVRLLTGELFF. The full variable domain, with the rest looked up from reference TRBV2 and TRBJ2-2, is EPEVTQTPSHQVTQMGQEVILRCVPISNHLYFYWYRQILGQKVEFLVSFYNNEISEKSEIFDDQFSVERPDGSNFTLKIRSTKLEDSAMYFCASSVRLLTGELFFGEGSRLTVL.

The chain employs TRBV4-3 and TRBJ2-1; D call uncertain. The CDR3 loop spans 13 amino acids. The V and J ends lost 0 bases and 8 bases respectively, with 8 bases between them. Per germline, CDR1 LGHNA and CDR2 YSLEER. The CDR3 DNA is TGCGCCAGCAGCCAAGACTTAGACTATGAGCAGTTCTTC. Its protein product is CASSQDLDYEQFF.

The rearrangement joins TRBV7-2 to TRBJ2-1; 9 bases are a match to TRBD2. Looked up from germline, CDR1 is SGHTA and CDR2 is FQGNSA. This CDR3 spans 13 amino acids. The ends lost 2 bases at V and 15 bases at J; junction bases unmatched: 8. CDR3 protein: CASSLTAGGDGFF. The CDR3 nucleotides are TGTGCCAGCAGCTTAACAGCGGGGGGTGATGGGTTCTTC.

This sequence joins TRBV7-2 and TRBJ2-5, with 8 bases fitting TRBD2. This CDR3 has 16 amino acids. Germline V gene lookup returns CDR1 SGHTA and CDR2 FQGNSA. Trimming cost V 5 bases and J 5 bases; bases outside gene matches: 13. In DNA form, the CDR3 reads TGTGCCAGCAGCATCGGACTAGCCCTTAGGGGGGAGACCCAGTACTTC. Translating gives CASSIGLALRGETQYF.

The V and J genes are TRBV20-1 and TRBJ1-3; 7 bases are a match to TRBD1. Germline loops: CDR1 DFQATT, CDR2 SNEGSKA (reference sequence). V lost 6 bases and J lost 0; bases outside the gene matches: 11. The CDR3 is 16 residues long. The CDR3 DNA sequence: TGCAGTGCGCCCCGGGACAGAGAGTTCTCTGGAAACACCATATATTTT. It yields the protein CSAPRDREFSGNTIYF.

V usage is TRBV5-6 and J usage is TRBJ1-4; no reliable D call. V was cut by 6 bases and J by 8 bases, with 20 bases left in between. The CDR3 has 15 amino acids. Germline values: CDR1 SGHDT, CDR2 YYEEEE. The CDR3 region is CASTRRYGRIEKLFF. CDR3 nucleotide sequence: TGTGCCAGCACCCGGAGGTACGGGAGGATCGAAAAACTGTTTTTT.

The J gene is TRBJ2-7, the V gene TRBV27; 10 bases line up with TRBD1. V was pared by 5 bases and J by 0 bases, with 4 bases of the junction left unmatched. The CDR3 has 15 amino acids. CDR1 is MNHEY and CDR2 is SMNVEV in the germline V gene (reference sequence). The CDR3 sequence is CASSLTGGPSYEQYF. CDR3 in DNA: TGTGCCAGCAGTCTGACAGGGGGCCCCTCCTACGAGCAGTACTTC.

The chain combines TRBV14 with TRBJ1-1; D possibly corresponds to TRBD1 (5 bases). V lost 1 base to trimming and J lost 6 bases, with 18 bases between them. This CDR3 is built from 16 residues. Germline V CDR1 and CDR2: SGHDN, FVKESK. The CDR3 loop reads CASSQARDWISPEAFF. The CDR3 region has the DNA TGTGCCAGCAGCCAAGCCCGGGACTGGATATCTCCTGAAGCTTTCTTT.

The rearrangement links TRBV11-2 to TRBJ1-5; D remains unclear. From germline, CDR1 is SGHAT and CDR2 FQNNGV. The V and J ends lost 5 bases and 1 base respectively, with 6 bases between them. This CDR3 has 13 amino acids. CDR3 in amino acids: CASSPPSNQPQHF. The CDR3 nucleotides are TGTGCCAGCAGCCCCCCGAGCAATCAGCCCCAGCATTTT.

This chain connects TRBV2 to TRBJ2-2, with TRBD2 matching over 9 bases. After removal of 7 bases from V and 7 bases from J, the junction contained 1 base not matched to a gene. The CDR3 is made up of 12 amino acids. Germline CDR1 reads SNHLY; CDR2 reads FYNNEI. CDR3 sequence: CASNSGSGELFF. Written as DNA, the CDR3 is TGTGCCAGCAATAGCGGGAGCGGGGAGCTGTTTTTT.

The chain couples TRBV7-2 to TRBJ2-7; a possible D gene is TRBD1 (5 bases). CDR1 and CDR2 (germline): SGHTA, FQGNSA. Trimming removed 0 bases at V and 9 bases at J, with 12 bases between. This CDR3 region has 13 residues. CDR3: CASSLAIGVGQYF. The CDR3 DNA reads TGTGCCAGCAGCTTAGCTATAGGGGTTGGGCAGTACTTC.

The chain couples TRBV7-9 to TRBJ2-7; 9 bases are a match to TRBD2. This CDR3 spans 15 amino acids. V gave up 10 bases and J gave up 4 bases; unmatched junction bases: 14. Germline V gene sequence: CDR1 SEHNR, CDR2 FQNEAQ (reference sequence). CDR3: CATKGGSGSKYEQYF. CDR3 in DNA: TGTGCCACTAAAGGGGGTAGCGGGAGTAAGTACGAGCAGTACTTC.